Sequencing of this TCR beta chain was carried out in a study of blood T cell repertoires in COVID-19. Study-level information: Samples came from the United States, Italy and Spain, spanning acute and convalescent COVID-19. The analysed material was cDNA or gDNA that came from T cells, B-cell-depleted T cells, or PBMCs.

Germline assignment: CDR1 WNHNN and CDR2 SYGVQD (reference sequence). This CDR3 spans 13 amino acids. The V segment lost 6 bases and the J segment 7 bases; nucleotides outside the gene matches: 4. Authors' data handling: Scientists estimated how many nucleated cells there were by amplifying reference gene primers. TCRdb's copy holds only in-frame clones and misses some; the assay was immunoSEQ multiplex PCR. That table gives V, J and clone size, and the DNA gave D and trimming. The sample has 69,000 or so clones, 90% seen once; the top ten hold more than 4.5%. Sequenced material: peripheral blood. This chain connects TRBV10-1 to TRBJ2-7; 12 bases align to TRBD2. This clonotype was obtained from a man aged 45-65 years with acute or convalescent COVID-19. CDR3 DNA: TGCGCCAGCAGCCCGGGACTAGCGGGTGAGCAGTACTTC. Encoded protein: CASSPGLAGEQYF.